The text below deals with one T cell receptor (beta chain). Antigen: not known. The sample comes from a study of glioma-infiltrating T cells. Across the whole study: Presurgical dexamethasone in glioma patients lasted six or fewer days. Notes on the study in general: Tissue and blood shared very few CDR3 sequences.

Amplification of TCR alpha and beta CDR3 regions from RNA used iRepertoire nested multiplex PCR. TCRdb re-called the multiplex PCR reads through MiXCR, storing one row per CDR3 protein. The data hold about 380,000 distinct CDR3 sequences, with 41% observed a single time. Input material: glioma tissue, nonneoplastic brain tissue, or PBMCs (not recorded which). This clonotype was obtained from a human donor with low-grade glioma or glioblastoma, undergoing nonglioma brain surgery, or in good health (not recorded which).

The CDR3 spells CASSYSFGFRGGNQPQHF. CDR3 bases: TGTGCCAGCAGTTATTCTTTTGGGTTCAGGGGAGGCAATCAGCCCCAGCATTTT. The chain links TRBV28 to TRBJ1-5, with D possibly matching TRBD1 (6 bases). The V end lost 4 bases, the J end lost 2 bases, and 21 bases lay between the germline ends. The CDR3 is made up of 18 amino acids. The germline CDR1 and CDR2 sequences are MDHEN and SYDVKM.